The 12 T cell receptor beta chains below were found in one sample sequenced in a study of blood T cell repertoires in COVID-19. TCRdb's table, derived via immunoSEQ multiplex PCR, lists solely in-frame clones and lacks some. Of around 220,000 clones listed, roughly 84% were seen once; the top ten hold approximately 2%. The sample taken for sequencing was peripheral blood. The receptors were gathered from a woman aged 40 to 50 who had recovered from COVID-19.

This chain links TRBV5-1 with TRBJ1-4; 7 bases line up with TRBD1. CDR1 and CDR2 from the germline V gene are SGHRS and YFSETQ. V dropped 4 bases and J dropped 1; count of bases not matched to a gene: 4. The CDR3 totals 15 residues. The CDR3 loop is CASSLYRGTNEKLFF. In DNA form, the CDR3 reads TGCGCCAGCAGCCTTTACAGGGGAACTAATGAAAAACTGTTTTTT.

The chain combines TRBV18 with TRBJ2-5; D might be TRBD2 (6 bases). This CDR3 has 16 residues. Germline CDR1 is KGHSH and CDR2 is LQKENI. V lost 2 bases and J lost 1, with 14 bases in between. CDR3 bases: TGTGCCAGCTCACCAGGCAGGAGGGAATCCCAAGAGACCCAGTACTTC. Its protein is CASSPGRRESQETQYF.

The rearrangement joins TRBV6-1 to TRBJ2-5; D remains unclear. Trimming cost V 2 bases and J 0 bases, with 7 bases left between them. The length of the CDR3 is 14 residues. Looked up from germline, CDR1 is MNHNS and CDR2 is SASEGT. CDR3 amino acids: CASSEIGHQETQYF. The CDR3, as DNA: TGTGCCAGCAGTGAAATTGGCCACCAAGAGACCCAGTACTTC.

The gene calls are TRBV4-1 and TRBJ1-4; the match to TRBD1 covers 9 bases. Trimming cost V 4 bases and J 0 bases; bases outside gene matches: 9. This CDR3 is built from 18 residues. The germline CDR1 and CDR2 sequences are MGHRA and YSYEKL. The CDR3 protein is CASSRTGTGTATNEKLFF. CDR3 sequence (DNA): TGCGCCAGCAGCCGGACCGGGACAGGGACCGCAACTAATGAAAAACTGTTTTTT.

In DNA form, the CDR3 reads TGTGCCAGCAGCCAAGAGTCCGGGGATACGCAGTATTTT. Its translation: CASSQESGDTQYF. The chain carries TRBV4-2 and TRBJ2-3, with D uncertain. Germline lookup yields CDR1 LGHNA and CDR2 YNFKEQ. This CDR3 contains 13 residues. The V and J ends lost 0 bases and 6 bases respectively, with 7 bases between them.

V is TRBV6-5 and J is TRBJ1-5; the D gene is possibly TRBD1 (5 bases). V lost 7 bases and J 0 bases, leaving 10 bases between the germline ends. The CDR3 covers 14 residues. Per germline, CDR1 MNHEY and CDR2 SVGAGI. The CDR3 coding sequence is TGTGCCAGCAAAGAAGGACATAGCAATCAGCCCCAGCATTTT. Residues: CASKEGHSNQPQHF.

The CDR3 loop is CASSLVEGWNTGELFF. Written as DNA, the CDR3 is TGTGCCAGCAGCTTAGTGGAGGGATGGAACACCGGGGAGCTGTTTTTT. This rearrangement joins TRBV7-8 to TRBJ2-2, with D perhaps TRBD2 (6 bases). Germline CDR1 and CDR2: SGHVS and FQNEAQ. This CDR3 is 16 amino acids long. Trimming pared 1 base from V and 1 base from J, leaving 10 bases between.

The chain joins TRBV21-1 to TRBJ1-5. TRBV21-1 is reported as a pseudogene. The CDR3 has 14 amino acids. The CDR3 DNA reads as TGTGCCAGCAGGACCGCCGGGGGGAATCAGCCCCAGCATTTT. It is translated as CASRTAGGNQPQHF.

This clone was seen only once. This chain uses TRBV27 with TRBJ2-5; the match to TRBD1 covers 11 bases. Germline V gives CDR1 MNHEY, CDR2 SMNVEV (reference sequence). V was pared by 7 bases and J by 4 bases, with 8 bases of the junction left unmatched. This CDR3 region has 15 residues. The chain's CDR3 is CASKSWGQGGETQYF. CDR3 sequence (DNA): TGTGCCAGCAAGTCATGGGGACAGGGGGGAGAGACCCAGTACTTC.

This chain connects TRBV11-3 to TRBJ2-3; 8 nucleotides match TRBD2. V was pared by 6 bases and J by 6 bases, with 8 bases of the junction left unmatched. The CDR3 spans 14 residues. Germline V CDR1 and CDR2: SGHNT, YENEEA. CDR3 DNA: TGTGCCAGCAGTCAGCGGGGGCTCGGGGATACGCAGTATTTT. This translates into CASSQRGLGDTQYF.

The chain has TRBV5-4 and TRBJ2-7; D gene uncertain. V lost 3 bases and J lost 2, with 15 bases in between. The CDR3 loop spans 15 amino acids. Germline V gives CDR1 SGHNT, CDR2 YYREEE (reference sequence). CDR3 region: CASSSIGASPYEQYF. The CDR3 DNA is TGTGCCAGCAGCTCGATCGGAGCGTCCCCCTACGAGCAGTACTTC.

This clone was picked up one time. CDR3 nucleotides: TGTGCCAGCAGCCTTGAGGGATTAGGTCCCTCACCCCTCCACTTT. It codes for CASSLEGLGPSPLHF. The rearrangement links TRBV7-9 to TRBJ1-6; D call uncertain. V lost 5 bases to trimming and J lost 10 bases, with 18 bases between them. CDR1 is SEHNR, CDR2 FQNEAQ, per germline (reference sequence). This CDR3 is 15 amino acids long.